A single sample gave rise to the 2 T cell receptor beta chains below, sequenced in a study of shared clonotypes between healthy human individuals (dated by TCRdb to the early 2020s). Library preparation was by the immunoSEQ multiplex PCR assay. In TCRdb, the immuneACCESS table is reduced to in-frame sequences with V and J assigned. These tables do not hold every clone; where another copy was compared, an unresolved V gene accounts for under half, and the others remain unexplained. The sample contains 2,500,000 or so clones, 85% to 95% of them found a single time. Over 0.12% of the sample rests with the top ten. Sequencing was done on a sample of naive CD4+ T cells sorted from blood. What this sample's cell subset or site label stands for: CD45RA+ positively selected. Every receptor here comes from a man aged 18 to 35 in good health.

V gene TRBV6-1 combines with J gene TRBJ2-3; D is unclear. V gave up 8 bases and J gave up 1 base, with 13 bases separating them. Per the germline V gene, CDR1 is MNHNS and CDR2 is SASEGT. The CDR3 runs 14 residues. The CDR3 loop reads CASSWRPGTDTQYF. CDR3 nucleotides: TGTGCCAGCTCCTGGCGGCCAGGCACAGATACGCAGTATTTT.

This clone occurred a few times. The chain is built from TRBV30 and TRBJ1-2; D unclear. The CDR3 consists of 13 residues. Germline-derived CDR1 and CDR2 are GTSNPN and SVGIG (reference sequence). V lost 4 bases and J lost 8, with 17 bases in between. CDR3 protein: CAWNQDQAEGYTF. Written as DNA, the CDR3 is TGTGCCTGGAACCAGGATCAGGCGGAAGGCTACACCTTC.